One T cell receptor beta chain is described in this entry. The data were taken from a study of CD8 T cells in Susac syndrome. The CDR3 is 16 residues long. Germline V CDR1 and CDR2: SGHNT, YYREEE (reference sequence). V was pared by 4 bases and J by 2 bases, with 9 bases of the junction left unmatched. After extraction with the RNeasy kit, about 0.45 to 1 ug of the RNA was reverse transcribed using random hexamers. TCRdb analysed the immunoSEQ multiplex PCR reads with MiXCR anew, one entry per CDR3 protein. Among around 180,000 distinct CDR3 sequences, about 94% were seen once, and the ten largest hold roughly 0.098%.

This chain connects TRBV5-4 to TRBJ1-1; 9 nucleotides line up with TRBD1. This TCR was recovered from a human donor with multiple sclerosis. What was sequenced was CD4+ T cells from PBMCs. The CDR3 DNA is TGTGCCAGCAGCGACCCACAGGGGGCAGGAAACACTGAAGCTTTCTTT. Amino acid sequence: CASSDPQGAGNTEAFF.